This TCR beta chain was identified in a study of T-cell reconstitution after alpha-beta-depleted transplantation in children. The library targeted TCRbeta and was prepared with unique molecular identifiers. A single record per CDR3 protein comes from TCRdb applying MiXCR to the PCR reads. The table lists about 440,000 distinct CDR3 sequences, around two fifths of them singletons, with approximately 25% in the top ten. Germline V gene sequence: CDR1 SGHRS, CDR2 YFSETQ. The V gene end was trimmed by 4 bases and the J gene end by 5 bases; junction bases not matched to a gene: 5. The CDR3 length is 14 residues. Study outcomes and limitations: Several hundred graft clones that had expanded were reportedly the source of alpha-beta T cells about two months after transplant. Among T cells one year after transplant, newly produced cells accounted for most counts and diversity. Surviving thymic progenitors and recipient T cells were the source of high TCRbeta diversity at day 60 in some patients.

The sample holds many counts of this clonotype. Antigen unknown. The sequence was obtained from a girl aged 2 to 9 with aplastic anemia, due to receive a stem cell transplant. The gene calls are TRBV5-1 and TRBJ2-1, with 8 bases identical to TRBD2. The specimen comprised PBMCs, sampled before TCRalphabeta/CD19-depleted stem cell transplant. The CDR3 here is CASSLRTSNNEQFF. CDR3 DNA sequence: TGCGCCAGCAGCCTCAGGACTAGCAACAATGAGCAGTTCTTC. The full variable domain, its missing parts supplied by reference TRBV5-1 and TRBJ2-1, is KAGVTQTPRYLIKTRGQQVTLSCSPISGHRSVSWYQQTPGQGLQFLFEYFSETQRNKGNFPGRFSGRQFSNSRSEMNVSTLELGDSALYLCASSLRTSNNEQFFGPGTRLTVL.